These T cell receptor beta chains were read from a single sample in a study of OX40 agonist ivuxolimab in advanced cancers. Assay used: immunoSEQ multiplex PCR; TCRdb lists only in-frame clones, some missing. The sample carries 55,000 to 65,000 clones, roughly four fifths recorded once. Sequenced material: CD4+ or CD8+ T cells sorted from blood, taken in a trial of the OX40 agonist ivuxolimab. The receptors originated from an adult with an advanced solid tumor such as melanoma, head and neck, liver or kidney cancer. Both conserved end residues are part of each CDR3. D genes are given only for firm matches. The size entry is marked missing in some rows and otherwise reads once, few, many or a size class.

few,.,TRBV19,TRBJ1-6,CASSAGVENSPLHF,TGTGCCAGTAGTGCGGGGGTTGAAAATTCACCCCTCCACTTT
.,.,TRBV5-4,TRBJ2-3,CASSLGRDNTDTQYF,TGTGCCAGCAGCTTAGGACGGGACAACACAGATACGCAGTATTTT
.,.,TRBV7-2,TRBJ1-1,CASSLGPLNTEAFF,TGTGCCAGCAGCTTGGGACCGCTAAACACTGAAGCTTTCTTT
.,.,TRBV30,TRBJ2-5,CAWGQQETQYF,TGTGCCTGGGGACAGCAAGAGACCCAGTACTTC
.,.,TRBV30,TRBJ2-5,CAWSRGLGEETQYF,TGTGCCTGGAGTCGGGGGTTGGGGGAAGAGACCCAGTACTTC
.,.,TRBV14,TRBJ2-5,CASSQQGVQTQYF,TGTGCCAGCAGCCAGCAGGGCGTGCAGACCCAGTACTTC
once,.,TRBV6-5,TRBJ2-1,CASRLRTTANEQFF,TGTGCCAGCAGACTCAGGACTACTGCAAATGAGCAGTTCTTC
few,TRBD1,TRBV6-6,TRBJ2-7,CASRKDRAGVEQYF,TGTGCCAGCAGGAAGGACAGGGCTGGAGTAGAGCAGTACTTC
.,.,TRBV21-1,TRBJ2-1,CASSKQPIGTGTFDEQFF,TGTGCCAGCAGCAAACAACCAATAGGGACAGGAACATTCGATGAGCAGTTCTTC
.,.,TRBV19,TRBJ2-2,CASSFLGATGELFF,TGTGCCAGTAGTTTTTTGGGGGCCACCGGGGAGCTGTTTTTT
.,.,TRBV19,TRBJ2-1,CASTSRPDRSSYNEQFF,TGTGCCAGTACCTCCCGGCCGGATCGGAGCTCCTACAATGAGCAGTTCTTC
.,TRBD1,TRBV18,TRBJ2-5,CASSPADRGVQETQYF,TGTGCCAGCTCACCTGCTGACAGGGGGGTCCAAGAGACCCAGTACTTC
.,.,TRBV5-4,TRBJ1-4,CASSSEGNEKLFF,TGTGCCAGCAGCTCTGAGGGGAATGAAAAACTGTTTTTT
.,.,TRBV10-3,TRBJ2-1,CAIRKTQDFQAVQFF,TGTGCCATCAGGAAGACTCAGGACTTTCAAGCTGTGCAGTTCTTC
.,.,TRBV15,TRBJ1-3,CATSREGSGNTIYF,TGTGCCACCAGCAGAGAGGGATCTGGAAACACCATATATTTT
.,TRBD2,TRBV6-9,TRBJ2-7,CASSLTSGRGPQYF,TGTGCCAGCAGTCTGACTAGCGGGAGGGGGCCGCAGTACTTC